A selection of T cell receptor beta chains follows, all from one sample in a study of Ad26.COV2.S vaccination and SARS-CoV-2 variants. The method was immunoSEQ multiplex PCR; TCRdb's version includes in-frame clones alone and lacks a portion of them. The top ten clones hold more than 7% of a sample with approximately 350,000 clones, under 90% of them seen once. Sequencing was performed on peripheral blood, taken in a trial of Ad26.COV2.S vaccine versus placebo. The source is a person between 18 and 65 years old who received the Ad26.COV2.S COVID-19 vaccine or a placebo. Each CDR3 is given with its conserved first and last residue. Each record gives: V gene, J gene, D gene, clone size, CDR3 DNA, CDR3 protein. D genes are given only for firm matches. Some rows mark clone size as missing; the rest say once, few, many or name a class of expanded clone.

TRBV9,TRBJ2-7,TRBD2,NA,TGTGCCAGCAGCGTAATAGCGGGGGAAGGGGAGCAGTACTTC,CASSVIAGEGEQYF
TRBV5-5,TRBJ2-7,TRBD2,NA,TGTGCCAGCAGCTTGGGGGAAGGGGAGGGCTACGAGCAGTACTTC,CASSLGEGEGYEQYF
TRBV2,TRBJ1-2,NA,NA,TGTGCCAGCAAAGACGGGAACTATGGCTACACCTTC,CASKDGNYGYTF
TRBV6-6,TRBJ1-5,TRBD1,NA,TGTGCCAGCAGTTACGGGACAGGGGCCCAGCATTTT,CASSYGTGAQHF
TRBV25-1,TRBJ1-1,TRBD1,NA,TGTGCCAGCAGTGATTGGGACAGAAACACTGAAGCTTTCTTT,CASSDWDRNTEAFF
TRBV24-1,TRBJ2-2,NA,NA,TGTGCCACCAGTGCGGGCAGTTACACCGGGGAGCTGTTTTTT,CATSAGSYTGELFF
TRBV21-1,TRBJ1-2,NA,NA,TGTGCCAGCAGCAAAGAGGATAACTATGGCTACACCTTC,CASSKEDNYGYTF
TRBV5-5,TRBJ1-4,NA,NA,TGTGCCAGCAGCTTGGTCGAGGAAAAACTGTTTTTT,CASSLVEEKLFF
TRBV5-1,TRBJ2-1,TRBD2,NA,TGCGCCAGCAGCTGGGTGCCGACTAGCGGGAGCGATGAGCAGTTCTTC,CASSWVPTSGSDEQFF
TRBV5-1,TRBJ1-5,NA,NA,TGCGCCAGCAGCAAGCAGGGGAATCAGCCCCAGCATTTT,CASSKQGNQPQHF
TRBV6-6,TRBJ2-3,NA,NA,TGTGCCAGCAGTTGGGACTCCACAGATACGCAGTATTTT,CASSWDSTDTQYF
TRBV6-5,TRBJ2-7,TRBD1,NA,TGTGCCAGCAGTTACGAGGACAGGCCCGAGCAGTACTTC,CASSYEDRPEQYF
TRBV6-2/TRBV6-3,TRBJ1-3,NA,NA,TGTGCCAGCAGTGGACCGTACGGAAACACCATATATTTT,CASSGPYGNTIYF
TRBV5-6,TRBJ1-1,NA,NA,TGTGCCAGCAGCTTGGGACGGGACCTAATGAACACTGAAGCTTTCTTT,CASSLGRDLMNTEAFF
TRBV4-2,TRBJ2-7,NA,NA,TGTGCCAGCAGCCAAGTGGGGCCCTACGAGCAGTACTTC,CASSQVGPYEQYF
TRBV30,TRBJ1-3,TRBD1,NA,TGTGCCTGGAGTCCCGGACAGGCGGACACCATATATTTT,CAWSPGQADTIYF
TRBV30,TRBJ2-7,NA,NA,TGTGCCTGGAGTCGGAGAGGGGCGCCTTACGAGCAGTACTTC,CAWSRRGAPYEQYF
TRBV5-5,TRBJ1-5,NA,NA,TGTGCCAGCAGCTTGGTGGCAGATGGTTGGCAGCCCCAGCATTTT,CASSLVADGWQPQHF
TRBV12-3/TRBV12-4,TRBJ1-6,NA,NA,TGTGCCAGCAGAGATGGATATTCACCCCTCCACTTT,CASRDGYSPLHF
TRBV5-6,TRBJ2-1,TRBD2,NA,TGTGCCAGCAGCTTGGAGCGGGGCAATGAGCAGTTCTTC,CASSLERGNEQFF
TRBV6-1,TRBJ2-7,NA,NA,TGTGCCAGCAGTGAACAGGGCGAGCAGTACTTC,CASSEQGEQYF
TRBV10-3,TRBJ2-5,TRBD2,few,TGTGCCATCAGTGAAGCGGGGGCCTGGGAGACCCAGTACTTC,CAISEAGAWETQYF
TRBV7-2,TRBJ1-2,NA,NA,TGTGCCAGCAGCTTAGCAGGGAACTATGGCTACACCTTC,CASSLAGNYGYTF
TRBV12-3/TRBV12-4,TRBJ1-5,TRBD1,NA,TGTGCCAGCAGGCGGACAGGGCAACAGCCCCAGCATTTT,CASRRTGQQPQHF
TRBV4-3,TRBJ1-1,NA,NA,TGCGCCAGCAGCCAAGATCTGGAGGGGTTGAACACTGAAGCTTTCTTT,CASSQDLEGLNTEAFF
TRBV3-1/TRBV3-2,TRBJ1-2,NA,once,TGTGCCAGCAGCCAAGGGGGGGACGGCTATGGCTACACCTTC,CASSQGGDGYGYTF
TRBV6-1,TRBJ1-2,TRBD1,few,TGTGCCAGCAGTGGATCCGGGACAGGGGATATGGATGGCTACACCTTC,CASSGSGTGDMDGYTF